A selection of T cell receptor beta chains follows, all from one sample in a study of response to subunit inactivated influenza vaccine. From the RT-PCR reads, TCRdb called clonotypes with MiXCR, one entry per CDR3 protein. The sample has around 850,000 distinct CDR3 sequences; around a sixth are singletons. The sample in question was PBMCs from blood, obtained around 5 days after vaccination. The receptors here all came from a man aged 50 to 60 who received an inactivated influenza vaccine. Both conserved end residues are trimmed from each CDR3. Fields, in order: J gene, V gene, CDR3 protein.

>TRBJ2-2|TRBV4-2
ASSQEVRAVRGELF
>TRBJ1-1|TRBV5-5
ASSLGQESTEAF
>TRBJ2-3|TRBV10-3
AISPSGDTQY
>TRBJ2-1|TRBV7-9
ASSLGGKPPYNEQF
>TRBJ1-2|TRBV25-1
ASSEGQGYGYT
>TRBJ2-5|TRBV28
ASRPTDSGKTQY
>TRBJ1-1|TRBV3-1
ASSQVAIRGTEAF
>TRBJ1-2|TRBV15
ATSTRRGGYGYT
>TRBJ2-7|TRBV20-1
SARDITGYEQY
>TRBJ1-4|TRBV29-1
SIRRGLGEKLF
>TRBJ2-1|TRBV9
ASSDGLAYVNEQF
>TRBJ2-7|TRBV9
ASSVGGGRAPGEQY
>TRBJ2-2|TRBV7-2
ASSWWGGNTGELF
>TRBJ2-3|TRBV4-2
ASSPRQKTDTQY
>TRBJ2-7|TRBV20-1
SARWDSFPPYEQY